One TCR beta chain is described in this entry. Its antigen is currently unknown. The sample belongs to a study of graft-versus-host responses after intestinal transplantation. Study-level information: Those transplanted obtained multivisceral, liver-intestinal, or isolated intestinal grafts.

Study conclusions and caveats: An association linked early post-transplant HvG declines with peak circulating GvH clone levels.

Clones were read by immunoSEQ multiplex PCR, and TCRdb kept only the in-frame ones, dropping some. This table holds about 71,000 clones, 90% found once. This CDR3 has 16 residues. The ends were cut back, 5 bases at V and 5 bases at J, with 18 bases in the middle. Germline loops: CDR1 MGHRA, CDR2 YSYEKL. The clonotype originates from a human donor who received an intestinal transplant. The sample here was unstimulated CD8+ T cells sorted from spleen or lymph node cells, taken before intestinal transplant. The chain has TRBV4-1 and TRBJ2-2; D may be TRBD1 (5 bases). CDR3 DNA sequence: TGCGCCAGCAGCTCGTTTCGCAGGGCCCCGACCGGGGAGCTGTTTTTT. Its translation: CASSSFRRAPTGELFF.